The 8 T cell receptor beta chains listed next were all sequenced from one sample in a study of post-analysis software for immune sequencing data. Their cognate antigens are unknown. Study-wide findings and caveats: Comparison of patients with controls showed four or five TRBV segments more frequent in patients, TRBV5-6, TRBV5-1 and TRBV20-1 among them.

Unique molecular identifiers had been added to the TCR beta cDNA libraries. TCRdb fed the PCR reads into MiXCR, producing one record per CDR3 protein. The sample lists about 620,000 distinct CDR3 sequences, roughly 47% occurring once. Sequenced sample: blood. The origin of the receptors is a girl aged 10 to 17 with multiple sclerosis.

There are a few counts of this clonotype. The chain links TRBV29-1 to TRBJ1-5, with 7 bases fitting TRBD1. Germline V gives CDR1 SQVTM, CDR2 ANQGSEA. This CDR3 spans 14 amino acids. V trimming: 6 bases; J trimming: 5 bases; junction bases outside the gene matches: 10. CDR3 amino acids: CSVRDSSRDQPQHF. In DNA, the CDR3 is TGCAGCGTCAGGGACAGCTCTAGGGATCAGCCCCAGCATTTT.

This chain joins TRBV15 and TRBJ1-2; D gene uncertain. V shed 1 base and J shed 8 bases, with 17 bases lying between them. CDR3 length equals 15 residues. In germline, CDR1 is LNHNV, CDR2 YYDKDF (reference sequence). This chain's CDR3 is CATSRAPERVRGYTF. The CDR3 coding sequence is TGTGCCACCAGCAGAGCCCCTGAGAGGGTGCGGGGCTACACCTTC.

The chain links TRBV5-1 to TRBJ1-1; TRBD1 aligns across 9 bases. This CDR3 spans 17 amino acids. Germline CDR1 reads SGHRS; CDR2 reads YFSETQ. J gave up 0 bases and V 3 bases, and 9 bases lay outside the gene matches. The CDR3 here is CASSWSGTGTMNTEAFF. The CDR3 DNA is TGCGCCAGCAGCTGGTCCGGGACAGGGACCATGAACACTGAAGCTTTCTTT. Based on the CDR3 plus reference TRBV5-1 and TRBJ1-1, the full variable domain is KAGVTQTPRYLIKTRGQQVTLSCSPISGHRSVSWYQQTPGQGLQFLFEYFSETQRNKGNFPGRFSGRQFSNSRSEMNVSTLELGDSALYLCASSWSGTGTMNTEAFFGQGTRLTVV.

The chain couples TRBV2 to TRBJ2-1; 14 nucleotides align to TRBD2. With V trimmed by 5 bases and J by 14 bases, 2 bases remained unmatched. The CDR3 has 12 amino acids. From germline, CDR1 is SNHLY and CDR2 FYNNEI. CDR3 amino acids: CASSLTSGREFF. The DNA of the CDR3 is TGTGCCAGCAGTTTGACTAGCGGGAGGGAGTTCTTC.

This clonotype was picked up a small number of times. This chain uses TRBV5-1 with TRBJ2-7; no clear D. The ends were cut back, 0 bases at V and 0 bases at J, with 7 bases in the middle. Germline values: CDR1 SGHRS, CDR2 YFSETQ. CDR3 length: 14 residues. The CDR3 reads CASSLDASSYEQYF. CDR3 coding DNA: TGCGCCAGCAGCTTGGACGCTAGCTCCTACGAGCAGTACTTC.

In the case of this clonotype: Germline and junction disagree at one end, which may indicate a read error. The J gene is TRBJ2-7, the V gene TRBV7-9; unclear D gene. Germline V CDR1 and CDR2: SEHNR, FQNEAQ (reference sequence). CDR3 length equals 13 residues. The CDR3 region is CASSSDPSYERYF. DNA for the CDR3: TGTGCCAGCAGCTCTGACCCCTCCTACGAGCGGTACTTC.

This clonotype has just a few counts. CDR3 protein: CASSGQPRTEEQFF. The CDR3 DNA sequence: TGCGCCAGCAGTGGACAACCAAGAACAGAAGAGCAGTTCTTC. The genes are TRBV10-1 and TRBJ2-1; no definite D call. Between the trimmed V and J ends, which lost 4 bases and 10 bases, there was a span of 17 bases. Germline-derived CDR1 and CDR2 are WNHNN and SYGVQD (reference sequence). This CDR3 has 14 residues.

The chain recombines TRBV11-2 with TRBJ2-5, with 11 bases lining up with TRBD1. Germline V gives CDR1 SGHAT, CDR2 FQNNGV. J gave up 3 bases and V 4 bases, and 7 bases lay outside the gene matches. The CDR3 sequence is 16 residues long. The CDR3 sequence: CASSSNWDRGEETQYF. The CDR3 nucleotides are TGTGCCAGCAGCTCAAACTGGGACAGGGGGGAAGAGACCCAGTACTTC.